The 21 T cell receptor beta chains listed next were all sequenced from one sample in a study of cytomegalovirus exposure and HLA in healthy donors. Primers for the PCR totalled 60 Vbeta and 13 Jbeta. The assay was immunoSEQ multiplex PCR, and TCRdb's table has in-frame clones only and misses some. The data show around 210,000 clones, approximately 80% seen once. Input material: PBMCs. The receptors here all came from a man between 45 and 60 years old in good health and CMV-seronegative.

The rearrangement joins TRBV7-3 to TRBJ2-1, with 8 bases aligning to TRBD2. This CDR3 has 15 amino acids. The germline gives CDR1 SGHTA, CDR2 FQGTGA. V lost 6 bases, J lost 7 bases, and 11 bases stayed unmatched. CDR3 bases: TGTGCCAGCAGTTTGGGGGGACTAGGCGGTAATGAGCAGTTCTTC. Encoded protein: CASSLGGLGGNEQFF.

V gene TRBV30 combines with J gene TRBJ2-2; D is unresolved. This CDR3 has 12 amino acids. Germline V gene sequence: CDR1 GTSNPN, CDR2 SVGIG (reference sequence). V gave up 7 bases and J gave up 2 bases, with 8 bases separating them. The CDR3 sequence: CASSDNTGELFF. DNA of the CDR3: TGTGCCTCCAGCGACAACACCGGGGAGCTGTTTTTT.

CDR3 in DNA: TGCGCCAGCAGCCTAGGGGTGGCGGGAGCAATCGATGAGCAGTTCTTC. This encodes CASSLGVAGAIDEQFF. The chain recombines TRBV5-1 with TRBJ2-1, with 7 bases aligning to TRBD2. V dropped 4 bases and J dropped 8; count of bases not matched to a gene: 15. This CDR3 spans 16 amino acids. CDR1 is SGHRS, CDR2 YFSETQ, per germline.

The chain has TRBV27 and TRBJ1-2; 9 positions agree with TRBD1. The CDR3 totals 15 residues. Germline assignment: CDR1 MNHEY and CDR2 SMNVEV (reference sequence). After removal of 1 base from V and 8 bases from J, the junction contained 8 bases not matched to a gene. CDR3 nucleotide sequence: TGTGCCAGCAGTTTATTAGGGACAGGGAAGGACGGCTACACCTTC. Residues: CASSLLGTGKDGYTF.

The J gene is TRBJ1-2, the V gene TRBV6-9; TRBD1 matches at 9 bases. V shed 4 bases, J shed 3 bases, and the junction held 6 bases outside the gene matches. The CDR3 consists of 15 residues. The germline V gene has CDR1 MNHGY and CDR2 SVAAGI. Written as DNA, the CDR3 is TGTGCCAGCAGTTTCACAGGGGGCGCGGACTATGGCTACACCTTC. This sequence encodes CASSFTGGADYGYTF.

The V gene is TRBV30, the J gene TRBJ1-5, with D unclear. The CDR3 is 15 residues long. V lost 1 base and J lost 6, with 16 bases in between. Per germline, CDR1 GTSNPN and CDR2 SVGIG (reference sequence). CDR3 residues: CAWSDGFALGQPQHF. In DNA, the CDR3 is TGTGCCTGGAGTGACGGGTTTGCCTTGGGTCAGCCCCAGCATTTT.

The chain employs TRBV2 and TRBJ2-3; 12 nucleotides line up with TRBD2. CDR1 is SNHLY and CDR2 is FYNNEI in the germline V gene. CDR3 size: 15 residues. J was trimmed by 4 bases and V by 4 bases; bases with no gene match: 3. CDR3 DNA sequence: TGTGCCAGCAGTGTGACTAGCGGGAGCGCAGATACGCAGTATTTT. This encodes CASSVTSGSADTQYF.

This chain joins TRBV6-1 and TRBJ1-2; unclear D gene. Germline V gives CDR1 MNHNS, CDR2 SASEGT. The CDR3 has 13 amino acids. V was shortened by 3 bases and J by 4 bases, with 9 bases between the two germline ends. This chain's CDR3 is CASSETGSYGYTF. The CDR3 nucleotides are TGTGCCAGCAGTGAGACCGGGAGCTATGGCTACACCTTC.

The chain's CDR3 is CASGGQGAFEQYF. DNA for the CDR3: TGTGCCAGCGGGGGACAGGGGGCCTTCGAGCAGTACTTC. This chain uses TRBV27 with TRBJ2-5, with 12 bases aligning to TRBD1. The J call is uncertain, as TRBJ2-7 better fits the DNA end. Looked up from germline, CDR1 is MNHEY and CDR2 is SMNVEV (reference sequence). This CDR3 is 13 amino acids long.

The J gene is TRBJ2-7, the V gene TRBV19, with 9 bases that match TRBD2. V was clipped by 3 bases and J by 3 bases; unmatched bases: 6. Germline V CDR1 and CDR2: LNHDA, SQIVND (reference sequence). The CDR3 totals 15 residues. The CDR3 DNA reads as TGTGCCAGTAGTATGGGAGCGGGAGGTATCTACGAGCAGTACTTC. Its translation: CASSMGAGGIYEQYF.

This chain connects TRBV5-1 to TRBJ2-3; 10 positions match TRBD1. This CDR3 is 16 amino acids long. V was clipped by 0 bases and J by 4 bases; unmatched bases: 5. Germline loops: CDR1 SGHRS, CDR2 YFSETQ. CDR3 bases: TGCGCCAGCAGCTTGGGGAGGACAGGGGGGTCAGATACGCAGTATTTT. Translation: CASSLGRTGGSDTQYF.

This clone was counted a few times. The CDR3 here is CASSLGGTGNYGYTF. The CDR3, as DNA: TGTGCCAGCAGTTTAGGGGGGACAGGCAATTATGGCTACACCTTC. The chain has TRBV28 and TRBJ1-2, with 8 positions matching TRBD1. V shed 2 bases, J shed 5 bases, and the junction held 7 bases outside the gene matches. Germline V lookup: CDR1 MDHEN, CDR2 SYDVKM. The CDR3 loop spans 15 amino acids.

CDR3 sequence: CASSKARLARYNEQFF. For the CDR3, the DNA is TGTGCCAGCAGCAAAGCGCGGCTAGCGCGCTACAATGAGCAGTTCTTC. The gene calls are TRBV21-1 and TRBJ2-1; TRBD2 was called by the table and not checked on the DNA. TRBV21-1 is given as a pseudogene. This CDR3 has 16 amino acids.

About this clone: The junction differs from germline at one of its ends, possibly a read error. The chain carries TRBV7-9 and TRBJ2-2, with D hard to call. The CDR3 totals 11 residues. From germline, CDR1 is SEHNR and CDR2 FQNEAQ (reference sequence). The CDR3 sequence is CSSSLKGELFF. For the CDR3, the DNA is TGTTCCAGCAGCCTAAAAGGGGAGCTGTTTTTT. The full variable domain, completed using reference TRBV7-9 and TRBJ2-2, is DTGVSQNPRHKITKRGQNVTFRCDPISEHNRLYWYRQTLGQGPEFLTYFQNEAQLEKSRLLSDRFSAERPKGSFSTLEIQRTEQGDSAMYLCSSSLKGELFFGEGSRLTVL.

The chain joins TRBV7-6 to TRBJ2-3; D gene unclear. V was trimmed by 1 base and J by 0 bases, leaving 11 bases between them. This CDR3 is 16 amino acids long. CDR1 is SGHVS, CDR2 FNYEAQ, per germline. CDR3 in amino acids: CASSLGAGTSTDTQYF. The CDR3 bases are TGTGCCAGCAGCTTAGGGGCAGGAACTAGCACAGATACGCAGTATTTT.

The chain carries TRBV15 and TRBJ2-2, with no clear D. With 1 base removed from V and 6 bases from J, the gap between germline ends came to 9 bases. The CDR3 spans 14 residues. Looked up from germline, CDR1 is LNHNV and CDR2 is YYDKDF (reference sequence). Here the CDR3 DNA reads TGTGCCACCAGCAGAGCTCCAGATGCCGGGGAGCTGTTTTTT. This codes for CATSRAPDAGELFF.

Of note for this clone: Other DNA sequences in this specimen translate into the identical CDR3. The chain couples TRBV5-4 to TRBJ2-7, with 8 bases lining up with TRBD2. From germline, CDR1 is SGHNT and CDR2 YYREEE (reference sequence). The CDR3 is 13 residues long. V trimming: 0 bases; J trimming: 5 bases; junction bases outside the gene matches: 1. The CDR3 DNA follows: TGTGCCAGCAGCTTGGCGGGGGGGAACGAGCAGTACTTC. Protein: CASSLAGGNEQYF.

This chain joins TRBV12-5 and TRBJ2-4; TRBD1 agrees at 10 bases. Per the germline V gene, CDR1 is LGHNT and CDR2 is FRNRAP. The length of the CDR3 is 22 residues. With V trimmed by 4 bases and J by 2 bases, 23 bases remained unmatched. This CDR3 is CASGWDRDRGRVYDSSKNIQYF. The CDR3 coding sequence is TGTGCTAGTGGTTGGGATAGAGACAGGGGGCGCGTTTATGATTCTTCCAAAAACATTCAGTACTTC.

The rearrangement joins TRBV30 to TRBJ1-1; D ambiguous. The CDR3 loop spans 14 amino acids. V was pared by 4 bases and J by 6 bases, with 18 bases between. Germline lookup yields CDR1 GTSNPN and CDR2 SVGIG (reference sequence). The CDR3: CAWKDPGSFPEAFF. CDR3 sequence (DNA): TGTGCCTGGAAAGACCCGGGTTCCTTCCCTGAAGCTTTCTTT.

This clone appeared a single time. The chain has TRBV7-9 and TRBJ2-3, with 7 bases matching TRBD1. The CDR3 has 15 amino acids. Germline-derived CDR1 and CDR2 are SEHNR and FQNEAQ (reference sequence). The ends lost 8 bases at V and 6 bases at J; junction bases unmatched: 14. CDR3 loop: CASSPPGQTSDTQYF. DNA of the CDR3: TGTGCCAGCTCCCCCCCGGGACAGACGTCGGATACGCAGTATTTT.

The chain joins TRBV20-1 to TRBJ2-3, with D hard to call. Trimming stripped 4 bases from V and 5 bases from J, with 7 bases between. CDR3 length equals 11 residues. The V gene's germline CDR1 is DFQATT and CDR2 SNEGSKA (reference sequence). The CDR3 is CSATVKDTQYF. The CDR3 DNA reads TGCAGTGCTACAGTGAAAGATACGCAGTATTTT.